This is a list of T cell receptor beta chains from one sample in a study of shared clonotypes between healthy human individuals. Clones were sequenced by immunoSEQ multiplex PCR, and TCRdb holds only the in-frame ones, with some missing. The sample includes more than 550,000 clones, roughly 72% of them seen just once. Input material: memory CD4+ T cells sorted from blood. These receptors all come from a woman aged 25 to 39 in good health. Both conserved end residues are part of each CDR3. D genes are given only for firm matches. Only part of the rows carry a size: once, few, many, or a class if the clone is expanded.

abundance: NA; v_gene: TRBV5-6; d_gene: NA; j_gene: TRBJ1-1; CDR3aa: CASSLLDRGVNTEAFF; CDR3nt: TGTGCCAGCAGCTTGCTAGATCGCGGCGTGAACACTGAAGCTTTCTTT
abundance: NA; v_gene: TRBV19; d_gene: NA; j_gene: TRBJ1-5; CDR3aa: CASSIPTGHRLSNQPQHF; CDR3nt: TGTGCCAGTAGTATCCCGACGGGGCACAGACTTAGCAATCAGCCCCAGCATTTT
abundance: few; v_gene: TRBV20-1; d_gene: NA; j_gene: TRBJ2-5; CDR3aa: CSVQRQETQYF; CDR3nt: TGCAGTGTTCAGCGTCAAGAGACCCAGTACTTC
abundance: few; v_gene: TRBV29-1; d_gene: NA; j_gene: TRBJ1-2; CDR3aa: CSSDAGYTF; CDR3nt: TGCAGCTCCGACGCTGGCTACACCTTC
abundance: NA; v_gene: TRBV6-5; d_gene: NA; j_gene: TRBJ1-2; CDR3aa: CASSYLGASYGYTF; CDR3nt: TGTGCCAGCAGTTACCTGGGGGCCTCCTATGGCTACACCTTC
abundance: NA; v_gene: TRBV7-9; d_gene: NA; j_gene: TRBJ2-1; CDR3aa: CASSTGSLNEQFF; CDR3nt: TGTGCCAGCAGCACAGGGTCCCTCAATGAGCAGTTCTTC
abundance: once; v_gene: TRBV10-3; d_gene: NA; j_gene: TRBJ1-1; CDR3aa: CAIRWGENTEAFF; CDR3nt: TGTGCCATCAGGTGGGGGGAGAACACTGAAGCTTTCTTT
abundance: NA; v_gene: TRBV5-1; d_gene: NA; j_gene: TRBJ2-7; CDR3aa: CASSLGGFLYEQYF; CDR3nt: TGCGCCAGCAGCTTGGGTGGGTTCTTGTACGAGCAGTACTTC
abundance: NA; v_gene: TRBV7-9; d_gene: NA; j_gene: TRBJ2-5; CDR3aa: CASSRQELQETQYF; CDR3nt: TGTGCCAGCAGCCGACAGGAGCTCCAAGAGACCCAGTACTTC
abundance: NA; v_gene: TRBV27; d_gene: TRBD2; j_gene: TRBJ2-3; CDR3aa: CASRREGGADTQYF; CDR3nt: TGTGCCAGCAGGCGGGAGGGAGGGGCAGATACGCAGTATTTT
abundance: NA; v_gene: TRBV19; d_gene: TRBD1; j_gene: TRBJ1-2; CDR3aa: CASSITNRGGYTF; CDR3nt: TGTGCCAGTAGTATAACAAACAGGGGAGGCTACACCTTC
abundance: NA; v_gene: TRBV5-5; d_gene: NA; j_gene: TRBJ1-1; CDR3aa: CASSLRVPTEAFF; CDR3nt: TGTGCCAGCAGCTTACGGGTCCCCACTGAAGCTTTCTTT
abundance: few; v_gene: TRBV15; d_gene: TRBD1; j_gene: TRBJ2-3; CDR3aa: CATSREGDSPTDTQYF; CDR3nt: TGTGCCACCAGCAGAGAAGGGGACAGCCCCACAGATACGCAGTATTTT
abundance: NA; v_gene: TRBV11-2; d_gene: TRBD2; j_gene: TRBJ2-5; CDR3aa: CASSLGVAGGQETQYF; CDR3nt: TGTGCCAGCAGCTTAGGGGTAGCGGGAGGGCAAGAGACCCAGTACTTC
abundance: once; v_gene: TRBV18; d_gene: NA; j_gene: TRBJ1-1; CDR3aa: CASYGTMNTEAFF; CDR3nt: TGTGCCAGTTACGGGACCATGAACACTGAAGCTTTCTTT
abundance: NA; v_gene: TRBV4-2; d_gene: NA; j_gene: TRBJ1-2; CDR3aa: CASSHQQVIEAGYTF; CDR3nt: TGTGCCAGCAGCCATCAACAGGTGATCGAAGCTGGCTACACCTTC
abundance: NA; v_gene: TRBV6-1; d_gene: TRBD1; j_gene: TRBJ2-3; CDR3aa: CASSDLDREQYF; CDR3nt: TGTGCCAGCAGTGACCTGGACAGGGAGCAGTATTTT
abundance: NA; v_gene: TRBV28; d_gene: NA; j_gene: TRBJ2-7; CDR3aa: CASSSTIYEQYF; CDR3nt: TGTGCCAGCAGTAGTACCATCTACGAGCAGTACTTC
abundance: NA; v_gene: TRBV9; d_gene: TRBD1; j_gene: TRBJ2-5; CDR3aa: CASSVAPGGQETQYF; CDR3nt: TGTGCCAGCAGCGTAGCTCCAGGGGGCCAAGAGACCCAGTACTTC
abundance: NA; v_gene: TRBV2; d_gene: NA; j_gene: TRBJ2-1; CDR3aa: CASSEALLGGEQFF; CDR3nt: TGTGCCAGCAGTGAAGCGCTTCTGGGTGGCGAGCAGTTCTTC